This entry lists 3 T cell receptor beta chains sequenced from one sample in a study of blood T cell repertoires in COVID-19 (dated by TCRdb to 2019 to 2021). The library was produced with the immunoSEQ multiplex PCR assay. What TCRdb holds here is the immuneACCESS table cut down to in-frame rearrangements. Part of the clones is not present; checked against another copy, under half of the missing clones reflect an unresolved V gene, and the others are unexplained. Present in this sample are about 390,000 clones, around nine tenths of which were seen just once. The ten largest clones represent about 10% of the sample. The specimen sequenced was PBMCs or T cells enriched from blood (not recorded which). The origin of the receptors is a woman between 50 and 59 years old who had recovered from COVID-19.

This clone came up once. The rearrangement links TRBV7-2 to TRBJ1-2; 8 positions match TRBD1. Germline V gene lookup returns CDR1 SGHTA and CDR2 FQGNSA. This CDR3 is built from 16 residues. V lost 5 bases to trimming and J lost 4 bases; unmatched junction nucleotides: 12. CDR3 sequence (DNA): TGTGCCAGCAGCCTCCAAACGACAGGGACAGGCTATGGCTACACCTTC. Translating gives CASSLQTTGTGYGYTF.

This chain connects TRBV27 to TRBJ1-2; 7 nucleotides line up with TRBD1. The CDR3 is 15 residues long. Germline assignment: CDR1 MNHEY and CDR2 SMNVEV (reference sequence). After removal of 5 bases from V and 0 bases from J, the junction contained 6 bases not matched to a gene. CDR3 loop: CASSTDRAANYGYTF. As DNA, the CDR3 is TGTGCCAGCAGTACCGACAGGGCCGCTAACTATGGCTACACCTTC.

The J gene is TRBJ2-2, the V gene TRBV9; TRBD1 agrees at 11 bases. With 4 bases clipped from V and 6 bases from J, the junction kept 2 bases outside the gene matches. Germline assignment: CDR1 SGDLS and CDR2 YYNGEE. There are 14 residues in the CDR3. The CDR3: CASSRTGGSGELFF. Here the CDR3 DNA reads TGTGCCAGCAGCCGGACAGGGGGCTCCGGGGAGCTGTTTTTT.